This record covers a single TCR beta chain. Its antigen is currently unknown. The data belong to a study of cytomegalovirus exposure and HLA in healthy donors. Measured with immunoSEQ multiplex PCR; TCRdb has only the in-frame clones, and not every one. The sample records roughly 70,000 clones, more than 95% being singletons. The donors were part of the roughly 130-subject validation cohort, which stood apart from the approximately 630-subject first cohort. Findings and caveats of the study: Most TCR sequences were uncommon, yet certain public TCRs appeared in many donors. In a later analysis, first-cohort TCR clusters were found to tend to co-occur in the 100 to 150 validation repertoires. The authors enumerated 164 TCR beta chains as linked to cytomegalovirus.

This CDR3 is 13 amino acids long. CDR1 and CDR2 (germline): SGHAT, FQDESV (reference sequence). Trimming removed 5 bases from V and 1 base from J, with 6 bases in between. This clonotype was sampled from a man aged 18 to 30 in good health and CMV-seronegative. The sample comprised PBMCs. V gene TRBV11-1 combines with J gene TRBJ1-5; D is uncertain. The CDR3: CASSLGSNQPQHF. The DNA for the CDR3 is TGTGCCAGCAGCCTCGGGAGCAATCAGCCCCAGCATTTT.